Below are 24 T cell receptor beta chains sequenced from a single sample in a study of neoadjuvant nivolumab and ipilimumab in lung cancer. The protocol was immunoSEQ multiplex PCR, while the TCRdb copy is restricted to in-frame clones and leaves out a portion. The sample shows about 38,000 clones, 85% to 90% of them seen only once. Sequenced material: peripheral blood, taken before neoadjuvant nivolumab, alone or with ipilimumab. The receptors originated from an adult with non-small cell lung cancer.

This rearrangement joins TRBV6-4 to TRBJ1-5, with no clear D. V was shortened by 8 bases and J by 9 bases, with 8 bases between the two germline ends. Germline CDR1 reads MRHNA; CDR2 reads SNTAGT. This CDR3 is 10 amino acids long. This CDR3 reads CASGQRPQHF. The CDR3 DNA is TGTGCCAGCGGTCAACGGCCCCAGCATTTT.

The chain links TRBV11-3 to TRBJ2-5; D call uncertain. Trimming left V 3 bases short and J 7 bases short, with 12 bases between. The CDR3 contains 13 residues. Germline-derived CDR1 and CDR2 are SGHNT and YENEEA. The DNA for the CDR3 is TGTGCCAGCAGCTTTTCCCCCCATGGGACCCAGTACTTC. As protein: CASSFSPHGTQYF.

The gene calls are TRBV4-1 and TRBJ2-7; D unclear. The V gene's germline CDR1 is MGHRA and CDR2 YSYEKL. The CDR3 contains 13 residues. V was shortened by 4 bases and J by 0 bases, with 7 bases between the two germline ends. The CDR3 DNA follows: TGCGCCAGCAGCCCCCCGCTCTCCTACGAGCAGTACTTC. As protein: CASSPPLSYEQYF.

This chain connects TRBV11-2 to TRBJ2-7, with 12 positions matching TRBD1. The trim removed 5 bases at V and 4 bases at J, leaving 6 bases unmatched. This CDR3 is built from 15 residues. Germline V gene data show CDR1 as SGHAT and CDR2 as FQNNGV. As DNA, the CDR3 is TGTGCCAGCAGCGCCGGGACAGGGGGCGATTACGAGCAGTACTTC. Protein sequence: CASSAGTGGDYEQYF.

The chain recombines TRBV15 with TRBJ2-2; 8 bases map to TRBD2. This CDR3 has 14 residues. V dropped 5 bases and J dropped 6; count of bases not matched to a gene: 5. CDR1 and CDR2 from the germline V gene are LNHNV and YYDKDF (reference sequence). DNA for the CDR3: TGTGCCACCAGCGTGGGACTAGAAGCCGGGGAGCTGTTTTTT. This translates into CATSVGLEAGELFF. Using reference TRBV15 and TRBJ2-2 for the parts outside the CDR3, the full variable domain is DAMVIQNPRYQVTQFGKPVTLSCSQTLNHNVMYWYQQKSSQAPKLLFHYYDKDFNNEADTPDNFQSRRPNTSFCFLDIRSPGLGDTAMYLCATSVGLEAGELFFGEGSRLTVL.

The chain joins TRBV19 to TRBJ2-1; no clear D. CDR3 length equals 14 residues. Between the trimmed V and J ends, which lost 3 bases and 6 bases, there was a span of 12 bases. Germline V CDR1 and CDR2: LNHDA, SQIVND (reference sequence). CDR3 bases: TGTGCCAGTAGTATTGCCAGCAAACCCAATGAGCAGTTCTTC. It codes for CASSIASKPNEQFF.

The J gene is TRBJ2-5, the V gene TRBV6-5; 10 nucleotides match TRBD2. This CDR3 contains 14 residues. The junction had 5 bases not matched to a gene; V was cut back by 6 bases and J by 4 bases. Germline V gene lookup returns CDR1 MNHEY and CDR2 SVGAGI. CDR3 bases: TGTGCCAGCAGAATAGCGGGAGGCTCAGAGACCCAGTACTTC. This sequence encodes CASRIAGGSETQYF.

The gene calls are TRBV27 and TRBJ1-2; 7 nucleotides match TRBD1. V lost 3 bases, J lost 4 bases, and 14 bases stayed unmatched. CDR3 length: 17 amino acids. Germline CDR1 is MNHEY and CDR2 is SMNVEV (reference sequence). CDR3 residues: CASSFPGTDQPFYGYTF. The CDR3 DNA sequence: TGTGCCAGCAGTTTCCCTGGGACAGACCAACCCTTCTATGGCTACACCTTC.

This chain joins TRBV5-5 and TRBJ1-1; D remains ambiguous. The CDR3 length is 13 residues. The germline V and J ends were trimmed by 0 bases and 0 bases, with 3 bases remaining between them. Germline values: CDR1 SGHKS, CDR2 YYEKEE (reference sequence). Here the CDR3 reads CASSLVLNTEAFF. The CDR3 DNA sequence: TGTGCCAGCAGCTTGGTGCTGAACACTGAAGCTTTCTTT.

The rearrangement joins TRBV5-1 to TRBJ2-7; D uncertain. The CDR3 extends over 14 amino acids. CDR1 is SGHRS, CDR2 YFSETQ, per germline. Trimming left V 4 bases short and J 3 bases short, with 14 bases between. The CDR3 spells CASSPTQADYEQYF. CDR3 sequence (DNA): TGCGCCAGCAGCCCCACCCAGGCCGACTACGAGCAGTACTTC.

This clone appeared once. The rearrangement uses TRBV29-1 and TRBJ2-7; no firm D call. The V end was cut by 6 bases, the J end by 0 bases, with 18 bases between. CDR1 is SQVTM and CDR2 is ANQGSEA in the germline V gene. The CDR3 sequence is 15 residues long. DNA of the CDR3: TGCAGCGTAGCCTCCCACTACCGAAGCTCCTACGAGCAGTACTTC. This gives the protein CSVASHYRSSYEQYF.

This chain links TRBV18 with TRBJ2-3, with D perhaps matching TRBD2 (5 bases). CDR1 is KGHSH and CDR2 is LQKENI in the germline V gene. V was pared by 3 bases and J by 6 bases, with 10 bases between. The CDR3 extends over 13 amino acids. The CDR3 loop reads CASSPTRGDTQYF. DNA for the CDR3: TGTGCCAGCTCACCGACCCGCGGGGATACGCAGTATTTT.

The gene calls are TRBV10-3 and TRBJ2-3; no firm D call. Germline V lookup: CDR1 ENHRY, CDR2 SYGVKD. There are 20 residues in the CDR3. Trimming shortened V by 3 bases and J by 4 bases, and 29 bases separated the two germline ends. CDR3 residues: CAISDALSSGRRSSADTQYF. As DNA, the CDR3 is TGTGCCATCAGTGATGCGCTTTCCTCTGGGCGAAGGAGTTCCGCAGATACGCAGTATTTT.

V and J are TRBV27 and TRBJ2-7; D gene ambiguous. Germline CDR1 is MNHEY and CDR2 is SMNVEV (reference sequence). The CDR3 totals 11 residues. Trimming pared 8 bases from V and 6 bases from J, leaving 11 bases between. In DNA form, the CDR3 reads TGTGCCAGCGGAAAAGTGCCCGAGCAGTACTTC. Amino acid sequence: CASGKVPEQYF.

The chain carries TRBV5-4 and TRBJ2-3; 15 positions agree with TRBD2. CDR1 is SGHNT, CDR2 YYREEE, per germline (reference sequence). V lost 4 bases and J lost 5; bases outside the gene matches: 2. This CDR3 has 15 residues. The CDR3 bases are TGTGCCAGCAGCCCGGGACTAGCGGGAGGAGATACGCAGTATTTT. This translates into CASSPGLAGGDTQYF.

The chain is built from TRBV5-1 and TRBJ2-7, with 9 bases fitting TRBD1. J gave up 5 bases and V 0 bases, and 9 bases lay outside the gene matches. The CDR3 is made up of 16 amino acids. CDR1 SGHRS and CDR2 YFSETQ come from the germline V gene. The CDR3 loop reads CASSLEVWTGVDEQYF. The CDR3 bases are TGCGCCAGCAGCTTGGAGGTCTGGACAGGGGTCGACGAGCAGTACTTC.

The genes are TRBV7-9 and TRBJ2-5, with D possibly called TRBD1 or TRBD2 (5 bases each). The ends were cut back, 11 bases at V and 1 base at J, with 14 bases in the middle. Looked up from germline, CDR1 is SEHNR and CDR2 is FQNEAQ (reference sequence). The CDR3 length is 13 residues. The CDR3 spells CAGKDGAQETQYF. DNA of the CDR3: TGTGCCGGAAAGGACGGGGCCCAAGAGACCCAGTACTTC. The whole variable domain, filled in from reference TRBV7-9 and TRBJ2-5, reads DTGVSQNPRHKITKRGQNVTFRCDPISEHNRLYWYRQTLGQGPEFLTYFQNEAQLEKSRLLSDRFSAERPKGSFSTLEIQRTEQGDSAMYLCAGKDGAQETQYFGPGTRLLVL.

The chain uses TRBV19 and TRBJ2-3; D is possibly TRBD1 (6 bases). The CDR3 is made up of 12 amino acids. V lost 4 bases and J 5 bases, leaving 7 bases between the germline ends. Germline CDR1 LNHDA, CDR2 SQIVND (reference sequence). The CDR3 DNA follows: TGTGCCAGTAGTAAACAGGGAGATACGCAGTATTTT. It specifies CASSKQGDTQYF. The full variable domain, with the rest looked up from reference TRBV19 and TRBJ2-3, is DGGITQSPKYLFRKEGQNVTLSCEQNLNHDAMYWYRQDPGQGLRLIYYSQIVNDFQKGDIAEGYSVSREKKESFPLTVTSAQKNPTAFYLCASSKQGDTQYFGPGTRLTVL.

The rearrangement uses TRBV6-4 and TRBJ2-3, with 9 bases lining up with TRBD2. Germline CDR1 reads MRHNA; CDR2 reads SNTAGT. CDR3 length: 15 residues. The V gene end was trimmed by 2 bases and the J gene end by 1 base; junction bases not matched to a gene: 1. CDR3 region: CASSDEREGTDTQYF. CDR3 sequence (DNA): TGTGCCAGCAGTGACGAGCGGGAGGGCACAGATACGCAGTATTTT.

The gene calls are TRBV7-2 and TRBJ2-4; possibly TRBD1 for D (7 bases). The V and J ends lost 4 bases and 6 bases respectively, with 13 bases between them. The CDR3 is 14 residues long. Germline V gene data show CDR1 as SGHTA and CDR2 as FQGNSA. For the CDR3, the DNA is TGTGCCAGCAGCTCGCGGGACAGAGGAAACATTCAGTACTTC. This codes for CASSSRDRGNIQYF.

V is TRBV10-2 and J is TRBJ2-2; D not resolved. V lost 7 bases and J 0 bases, leaving 18 bases between the germline ends. This CDR3 is built from 17 residues. CDR1 and CDR2 (germline): WSHSY, SAAADI. The CDR3 region is CASTSSRGAPNTGELFF. CDR3 sequence (DNA): TGCGCCAGCACTTCCAGTCGCGGAGCACCGAACACCGGGGAGCTGTTTTTT.

This clone was observed once. V usage is TRBV7-6 and J usage is TRBJ2-5, with 9 bases lining up with TRBD2. CDR3 length: 17 residues. The germline V gene has CDR1 SGHVS and CDR2 FNYEAQ. V shed 1 base, J shed 0 bases, and the junction held 6 bases outside the gene matches. CDR3 loop: CASSLVLSGSDQETQYF. CDR3 coding DNA: TGTGCCAGCAGCTTAGTCCTTAGCGGGAGCGACCAAGAGACCCAGTACTTC.

Only one count was recorded for this clone. The rearrangement links TRBV19 to TRBJ2-1; 10 bases fit TRBD2. The germline gives CDR1 LNHDA, CDR2 SQIVND (reference sequence). CDR3 length: 16 amino acids. V lost 4 bases, J lost 8 bases, and 11 bases stayed unmatched. The CDR3 is CASSSVTSGPLDEQFF. The CDR3 nucleotides read TGTGCCAGTAGTAGCGTGACTAGCGGGCCCCTTGATGAGCAGTTCTTC.

This sequence joins TRBV7-9 and TRBJ2-7; 10 positions match TRBD2. V gave up 3 bases and J gave up 3 bases; unmatched junction bases: 2. This CDR3 comprises 14 residues. Germline V CDR1 and CDR2: SEHNR, FQNEAQ (reference sequence). CDR3 DNA sequence: TGTGCCAGCAGCTTGACTAGCGGGTACTACGAGCAGTACTTC. Translated: CASSLTSGYYEQYF.